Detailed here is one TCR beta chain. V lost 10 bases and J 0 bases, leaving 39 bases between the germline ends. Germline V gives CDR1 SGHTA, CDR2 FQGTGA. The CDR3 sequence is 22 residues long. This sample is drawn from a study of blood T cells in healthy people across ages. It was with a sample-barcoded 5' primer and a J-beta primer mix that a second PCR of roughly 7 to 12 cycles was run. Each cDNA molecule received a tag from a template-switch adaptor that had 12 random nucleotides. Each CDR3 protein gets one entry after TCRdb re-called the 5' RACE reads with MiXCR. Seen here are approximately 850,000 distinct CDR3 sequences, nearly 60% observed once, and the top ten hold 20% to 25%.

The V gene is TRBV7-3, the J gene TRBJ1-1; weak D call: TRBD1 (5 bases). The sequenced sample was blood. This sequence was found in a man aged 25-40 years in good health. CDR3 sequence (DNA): TGTGCCACCCCCCTTCCCCCCCCGACCGGGACGCACTTAAGAGGGGTGAACACTGAAGCTTTCTTT. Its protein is CATPLPPPTGTHLRGVNTEAFF.